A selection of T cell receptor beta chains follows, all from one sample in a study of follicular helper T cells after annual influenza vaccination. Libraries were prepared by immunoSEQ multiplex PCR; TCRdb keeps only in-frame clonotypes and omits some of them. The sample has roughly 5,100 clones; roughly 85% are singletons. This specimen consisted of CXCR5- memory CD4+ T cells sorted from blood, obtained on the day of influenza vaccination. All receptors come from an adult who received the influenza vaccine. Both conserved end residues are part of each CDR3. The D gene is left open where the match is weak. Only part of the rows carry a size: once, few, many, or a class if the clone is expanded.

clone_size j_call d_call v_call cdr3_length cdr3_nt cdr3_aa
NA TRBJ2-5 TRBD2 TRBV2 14 TGTGCCAGCAGGTTTAGCGGGGGGGTGGAGACCCAGTACTTC CASRFSGGVETQYF
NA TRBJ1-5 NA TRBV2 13 TGTGCCAGCAGTGAGGAGTCAAATCAGCCCCAGCATTTT CASSEESNQPQHF
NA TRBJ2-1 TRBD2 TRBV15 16 TGTGCCACCTATCCCGTTAGCGGGAGCTCCTACAATGAGCAGTTCTTC CATYPVSGSSYNEQFF
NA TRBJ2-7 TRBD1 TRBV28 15 TGTGCCAGCAGTGGACCGGGGACAGCTTCCTACGAGCAGTACTTC CASSGPGTASYEQYF
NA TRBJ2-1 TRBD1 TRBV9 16 TGTGCCAGCACCGTAGCCTCGGGACAGGGCTACAATGAGCAGTTCTTC CASTVASGQGYNEQFF
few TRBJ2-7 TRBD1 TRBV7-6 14 TGTGCCAGCAGCTTAGCTGACAGGGGACACGAGCAGTACTTC CASSLADRGHEQYF
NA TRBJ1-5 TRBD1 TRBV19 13 TGTGCCAGTAGTACTCAACAGGGGCAGCCCCAGCATTTT CASSTQQGQPQHF
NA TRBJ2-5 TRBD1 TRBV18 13 TGTGCCAGCTCACAGGACAGGTTAGAGACCCAGTACTTC CASSQDRLETQYF
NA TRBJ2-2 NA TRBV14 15 TGTGCCAGCAGCCAGACTAGATCGAACACCGGGGAGCTGTTTTTT CASSQTRSNTGELFF
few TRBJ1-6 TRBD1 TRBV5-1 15 TGCGCCAGCAGCCGTACCGGGACAGAAAATTCACCCCTCCACTTT CASSRTGTENSPLHF
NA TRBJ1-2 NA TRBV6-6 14 TGTGCCAGCAGTTACTCTGGGGAGGGGAGCGGCTACACCTTC CASSYSGEGSGYTF
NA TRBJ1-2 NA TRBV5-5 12 TGTGCCAGCAGCTTGGGACAGGCTGGCTACACCTTC CASSLGQAGYTF
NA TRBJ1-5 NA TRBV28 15 TGTGCCAGCAGTTTCGGGTTCAGGGGCAATCAGCCCCAGCATTTT CASSFGFRGNQPQHF
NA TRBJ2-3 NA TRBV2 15 TGTGCCAGCAGTGAAAGCAGGGGGGCCGCAGATACGCAGTATTTT CASSESRGAADTQYF
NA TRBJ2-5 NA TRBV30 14 TGTGCCTGGAGTGTAAACGGAAGACGGGAGACCCAGTACTTC CAWSVNGRRETQYF
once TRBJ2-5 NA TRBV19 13 TGTGCCAGTAGTATAAATCGACCGGAGACCCAGTACTTC CASSINRPETQYF
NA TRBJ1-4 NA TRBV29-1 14 TGCAGCGTTGAAGGGGTCAGGGGAGACGAAAAACTGTTTTTT CSVEGVRGDEKLFF
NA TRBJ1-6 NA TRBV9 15 TGTGCCAGCAGCCCCAGGGGATTGGAGAGCTCACCCCTCCACTTT CASSPRGLESSPLHF
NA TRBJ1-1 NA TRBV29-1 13 TGCAGCGTTGAAAGATGGCAGAACACTGAAGCTTTCTTT CSVERWQNTEAFF
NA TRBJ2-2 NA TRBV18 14 TGTGCCAGCTCACCACAGGGGTACACCGGGGAGCTGTTTTTT CASSPQGYTGELFF
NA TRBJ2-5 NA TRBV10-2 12 TGCGCCAGCAGCCCCGCCCAAGAGACCCAGTACTTC CASSPAQETQYF
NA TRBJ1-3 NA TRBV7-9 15 TGTGCCAGCAGCCCAACCGGGACACCTGGAAACACCATATATTTT CASSPTGTPGNTIYF
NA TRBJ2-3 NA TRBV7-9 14 TGTGCCAGCACCCAGGACACCTCCACAGATACGCAGTATTTT CASTQDTSTDTQYF
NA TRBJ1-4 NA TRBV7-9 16 TGTGCCAGCAGCCTGGGTTTCCGGGCAACTAATGAAAAACTGTTTTTT CASSLGFRATNEKLFF
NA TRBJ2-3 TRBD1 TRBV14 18 TGTGCCAGCAGCCAAGACAGGTTGGGGACAGGGGGCACAGATACGCAGTATTTT CASSQDRLGTGGTDTQYF
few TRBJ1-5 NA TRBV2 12 TGTGCCAGCACCGGAGGGAATCAGCCCCAGCATTTT CASTGGNQPQHF
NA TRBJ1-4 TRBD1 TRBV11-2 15 TGTGCCAGCAGCTTACGTGGGACAGTTAATGAAAAACTGTTTTTT CASSLRGTVNEKLFF
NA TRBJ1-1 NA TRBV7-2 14 TGTGCCAGCAGCCCCATGGGGGCAGGATCGGAAGCTTTCTTT CASSPMGAGSEAFF
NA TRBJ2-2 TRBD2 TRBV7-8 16 TGTGCCAGCAGCTTAAATTTGCGGGGGGGCACCGGGGAGCTGTTTTTT CASSLNLRGGTGELFF
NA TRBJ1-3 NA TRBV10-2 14 TGCGCCACCACTGATCCGGAAACTGGAAACACCATATATTTT CATTDPETGNTIYF
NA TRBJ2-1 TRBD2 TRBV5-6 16 TGTGCCAGCAGCTTGTATGGTAGCGGGGGTTACAATGAGCAGTTCTTC CASSLYGSGGYNEQFF
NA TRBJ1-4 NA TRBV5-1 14 TGCGCCAGCAGCTTGGGGGGGAGTGGTGAAAAACTGTTTTTT CASSLGGSGEKLFF
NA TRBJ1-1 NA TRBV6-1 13 TGTGCCAGCAGCCCCGAGAGGGGGACTGAAGCTTTCTTT CASSPERGTEAFF
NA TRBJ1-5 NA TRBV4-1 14 TGCGCCAGCAGCCAACCGGGCCAAAATCAGCCCCAGCATTTT CASSQPGQNQPQHF
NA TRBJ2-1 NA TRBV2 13 TGTGCCAGCAGTGTGATAGCGTACAATGAGCAGTTCTTC CASSVIAYNEQFF
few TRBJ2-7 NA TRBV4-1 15 TGCGCCAGCAGCCAAGGGGTAGACGGGGCCTACGAGCAGTACTTC CASSQGVDGAYEQYF